This is a list of T cell receptor beta chains from one sample in a study of lymphopenia after photon versus proton radiotherapy. The assay was immunoSEQ multiplex PCR, and TCRdb's table has in-frame clones only and misses some. The sample lists some 7,000 clones; approximately 77% were seen once. This specimen was peripheral blood, taken from a patient treated with photon-based radiotherapy. These receptors were collected from a man in his thirties or forties with gastric cancer. Each CDR3 is given with its conserved first and last residue. The order of the fields is J gene, clone size, V gene, D gene, CDR3 protein, CDR3 DNA. A D gene is named only where the DNA matches it firmly. Where a row states a size, it is once, few, many or the class of an expanded clone; other rows omit it.

>TRBJ2-7|once|TRBV28|.
CASSLGRLEGDEQYF
TGTGCCAGCAGTTTAGGTCGACTGGAGGGGGACGAGCAGTACTTC
>TRBJ1-2|.|TRBV11-1|.
CASSLVTGPNGYTF
TGTGCCAGCAGCTTAGTTACGGGTCCGAATGGCTACACCTTC
>TRBJ1-5|.|TRBV18|.
CASSPGSREGQPQHF
TGTGCCAGCTCACCAGGGTCCAGGGAGGGTCAGCCCCAGCATTTT
>TRBJ2-3|.|TRBV7-2|TRBD2
CASSLEGREADTQYF
TGTGCCAGCAGCTTAGAGGGGCGGGAGGCAGATACGCAGTATTTT
>TRBJ2-2|.|TRBV5-1|TRBD2
CASSPGLAVTGELFF
TGCGCCAGCAGCCCCGGACTAGCGGTTACCGGGGAGCTGTTTTTT
>TRBJ2-1|.|TRBV27|TRBD2
CASRPGRGGQNEQFF
TGTGCCAGCAGACCCGGGAGGGGGGGGCAGAATGAGCAGTTCTTC
>TRBJ2-5|few|TRBV29-1|.
CSVRGVEETQYF
TGCAGCGTAAGAGGGGTGGAAGAGACCCAGTACTTC
>TRBJ1-1|.|TRBV2|.
CASTPLAPLNTEAFF
TGTGCCAGCACCCCTCTGGCCCCCTTGAACACTGAAGCTTTCTTT
>TRBJ1-5|few|TRBV4-1|TRBD1
CASSPRTQGAVNQPQHF
TGCGCCAGCAGCCCTCGAACCCAGGGGGCCGTCAATCAGCCCCAGCATTTT
>TRBJ2-6|.|TRBV2|.
CASLFSSGANVLTF
TGTGCCAGCCTGTTCTCCTCTGGGGCCAACGTCCTGACTTTC
>TRBJ1-2|.|TRBV29-1|.
CSVQGELYYGYTF
TGCAGCGTCCAGGGCGAACTCTACTATGGCTACACCTTC
>TRBJ1-4|.|TRBV19|.
CASNSATNEKLFF
TGTGCCAGTAACAGTGCAACTAATGAAAAACTGTTTTTT
>TRBJ2-1|.|TRBV28|.
CASRSHNGYNEQFF
TGTGCCAGCAGGAGTCATAACGGTTACAATGAGCAGTTCTTC
>TRBJ2-7|.|TRBV10-2|.
CASSGPGGAEDVEQYF
TGCGCCAGCAGTGGTCCTGGGGGGGCGGAGGACGTCGAGCAGTACTTC
>TRBJ2-1|once|TRBV27|TRBD1
CASSIGTGWNEQFF
TGTGCCAGCAGCATAGGGACAGGGTGGAATGAGCAGTTCTTC
>TRBJ2-2|.|TRBV7-9|.
CASSGGAGTGELFF
TGTGCCAGCAGCGGGGGGGCTGGCACCGGGGAGCTGTTTTTT
>TRBJ1-1|.|TRBV5-4|.
CASTPQGNTEAFF
TGTGCCAGCACCCCACAGGGGAACACTGAAGCTTTCTTT
>TRBJ2-7|few|TRBV6-1|.
CASTQGARGAYEQYF
TGTGCCAGCACTCAAGGGGCAAGGGGAGCCTACGAGCAGTACTTC
>TRBJ1-1|once|TRBV15|.
CATSRDHENTEAFF
TGTGCCACCAGCAGAGATCACGAGAACACTGAAGCTTTCTTT
>TRBJ2-1|.|TRBV19|TRBD1
CATRTGLNEQFF
TGTGCCACCCGGACAGGTCTAAATGAGCAGTTCTTC
>TRBJ2-7|.|TRBV18|TRBD1
CASTVQGVYEQYF
TGTGCCAGCACTGTACAGGGGGTCTACGAGCAGTACTTC
>TRBJ2-3|.|TRBV9|TRBD2
CAGGDGRAGDTQYF
TGTGCCGGCGGGGACGGGAGGGCCGGAGATACGCAGTATTTT